This T cell receptor beta chain comes out of a study of cytomegalovirus exposure and HLA in healthy donors. Study-level information: Unique TCR beta sequences numbering approximately 120 million came from around 180 million T cells in an earlier analysis. General study results and limits: Judged likely to be a sequencing artifact was a cluster of highly shared sequence variants. A later analysis reportedly found that, within productive TCRs, an Asian-associated ancestry cluster had fewer N-insertions than the mean observed across the approximately 670 donors.

The PCR made use of 60 Vbeta and 13 Jbeta primers. Only in-frame clones appear in the TCRdb table, and some are missing; sequencing was by immunoSEQ multiplex PCR. The table has some 130,000 clones, approximately 80% seen once. Concerning this clone itself: Its specificity is unknown.

The trim removed 3 bases at V and 8 bases at J, leaving 7 bases unmatched. The V gene's germline CDR1 is GTSNPN and CDR2 SVGIG (reference sequence). CDR3 length: 15 amino acids. This chain connects TRBV30 to TRBJ2-1; 13 bases are shared with TRBD2. This clonotype was obtained from a man younger than 45 in good health and CMV-seronegative. The sample consisted of PBMCs. The CDR3 DNA reads TGTGCCTGGAGGCAGGGACTAGCGGGATCCGATGAGCAGTTCTTC. Translation: CAWRQGLAGSDEQFF.